Following are 23 T cell receptor beta chains from one sample sequenced in a study of post-analysis software for immune sequencing data. cDNA libraries of TCR beta carried unique molecular identifiers. A single record per CDR3 protein comes from TCRdb applying MiXCR to the PCR reads. The sample holds hundreds of thousands of distinct CDR3 sequences; 45% are singletons and the top ten take over 10%. The antigens these receptors bind are not known. Study findings and constraints: A few TRBV segments occurring more often in patients than controls included TRBV5-6, TRBV5-1 and TRBV20-1.

What was sequenced was blood. The receptors originated from a girl aged 5 to 17 with multiple sclerosis.

This chain uses TRBV27 with TRBJ2-7, with 7 bases lining up with TRBD1. The germline V gene encodes CDR1 MNHEY and CDR2 SMNVEV (reference sequence). CDR3 length: 14 residues. V lost 5 bases and J lost 2; bases outside the gene matches: 6. In nucleotides, the CDR3 is TGTGCCAGCAGTAGGACAGGAGCAACCTACGAGCAGTACTTC. It encodes CASSRTGATYEQYF.

This clonotype has only one observation. The chain links TRBV7-2 to TRBJ1-1; D is ambiguous. The V and J ends lost 1 base and 0 bases respectively, with 12 bases between them. This CDR3 has 16 residues. Germline V gene sequence: CDR1 SGHTA, CDR2 FQGNSA. The CDR3 sequence: CASSLVRADLNTEAFF. The CDR3 nucleotides are TGTGCCAGCAGCTTAGTCCGGGCAGACCTGAACACTGAAGCTTTCTTT.

The J gene is TRBJ2-4, the V gene TRBV28; D might be TRBD2 (7 bases). Trimming stripped 8 bases from V and 1 base from J, with 21 bases between. The CDR3 loop spans 17 amino acids. Germline V gene sequence: CDR1 MDHEN, CDR2 SYDVKM. The CDR3 nucleotides read TGTGCCAGCGCCATAGGGGGAGGGGAGGGGGCCAAAAACATTCAGTACTTC. It is translated as CASAIGGGEGAKNIQYF.

The rearrangement uses TRBV6-2 or TRBV6-3 and TRBJ2-1; tentative D call: TRBD2 (5 bases). This CDR3 has 14 amino acids. CDR1 and CDR2 (germline): MNHEY, SVGEGT. V lost 7 bases and J 5 bases, leaving 15 bases between the germline ends. The CDR3 spells CASMRVSYHNEQFF. Written as DNA, the CDR3 is TGTGCCAGCATGAGGGTATCATATCACAATGAGCAGTTCTTC.

The chain couples TRBV7-8 to TRBJ2-1, with 7 bases identical to TRBD2. Trimming took 3 bases from V and 7 from J; bases not matched to a gene: 6. The CDR3 covers 14 residues. The germline CDR1 and CDR2 sequences are SGHVS and FQNEAQ. CDR3: CASSLQGLQNEQFF. Here the CDR3 DNA reads TGTGCCAGCAGCTTGCAGGGACTACAAAATGAGCAGTTCTTC.

This clonotype was observed a handful of times. The V and J genes are TRBV10-3 and TRBJ2-7, with D possibly matching TRBD2 (6 bases). Between the trimmed V and J ends, which lost 6 bases and 5 bases, there was a span of 17 bases. Germline V gene sequence: CDR1 ENHRY, CDR2 SYGVKD. This CDR3 is built from 14 residues. CDR3 protein: CAIRDPTGEDEQYF. The CDR3 DNA reads as TGTGCCATCAGGGATCCGACGGGAGAGGACGAGCAGTACTTC.

The chain uses TRBV7-9 and TRBJ2-3; 9 bases agree with TRBD2. The trim removed 1 base at V and 0 bases at J, leaving 2 bases unmatched. Germline assignment: CDR1 SEHNR and CDR2 FQNEAQ (reference sequence). The CDR3 sequence is 16 residues long. The DNA of the CDR3 is TGTGCCAGCAGCTTAGTGAGCGGGGGGAGCACAGATACGCAGTATTTT. It yields the protein CASSLVSGGSTDTQYF.

This chain joins TRBV20-1 and TRBJ1-1; D is unclear. Germline V gives CDR1 DFQATT, CDR2 SNEGSKA (reference sequence). The length of the CDR3 is 11 residues. Trimming stripped 0 bases from V and 7 bases from J, with 6 bases between. CDR3 amino acids: CSARDPYEAFF. The DNA of the CDR3 is TGCAGTGCTAGAGATCCGTATGAAGCTTTCTTT.

The rearrangement joins TRBV27 to TRBJ2-3, with D possibly matching TRBD2 (5 bases). CDR3 size: 18 residues. V was clipped by 4 bases and J by 2 bases, with 22 bases between them. Germline values: CDR1 MNHEY, CDR2 SMNVEV (reference sequence). The CDR3 DNA is TGTGCCAGCAGTTATCTTCCCTCGGGGTCCCATCCCACAGATACGCAGTATTTT. It encodes CASSYLPSGSHPTDTQYF.

CDR3 bases: TGTGCCAGCAGGCTTACAGGGGGCGATGGGAATCAGCCCCAGCATTTT. Its protein is CASRLTGGDGNQPQHF. The chain uses TRBV6-6 and TRBJ1-5, with TRBD1 matching over 9 bases. The V gene end was trimmed by 6 bases and the J gene end by 4 bases; junction bases not matched to a gene: 10. This CDR3 comprises 16 residues. The germline V gene encodes CDR1 MNHNY and CDR2 SVGAGI (reference sequence).

The chain joins TRBV7-9 to TRBJ2-5; 10 nucleotides agree with TRBD2. TRBJ2-7 explains the end of the DNA better; the J call may be wrong. This CDR3 has 16 residues. Germline CDR1 and CDR2: SEHNR and FQNEAQ (reference sequence). The CDR3 here is CASSPSGRWPSYEQYF. The CDR3 DNA sequence: TGTGCCAGCAGCCCTAGCGGGAGATGGCCCTCCTACGAGCAGTACTTC.

This clonotype was picked up a small number of times. The V call is TRBV12-3 or TRBV12-4, the J call TRBJ1-2; D ambiguous. This CDR3 is built from 11 residues. Trimming cost V 6 bases and J 5 bases, with 7 bases left between them. The CDR3 region has the DNA TGTGCCAGCAGGGTAACTTATGGCTACACCTTC. Translating it yields CASRVTYGYTF.

This chain joins TRBV20-1 and TRBJ2-1, with TRBD2 matching over 10 bases. From germline, CDR1 is DFQATT and CDR2 SNEGSKA (reference sequence). Trimming cost V 1 base and J 9 bases; bases outside gene matches: 12. CDR3 size: 16 residues. CDR3 sequence reads: CSARVVAGGQRGEQFF. CDR3 coding DNA: TGCAGTGCTAGAGTGGTAGCGGGAGGCCAGAGGGGTGAGCAGTTCTTC.

The chain couples TRBV6-6 to TRBJ1-4; maybe TRBD1 (5 bases). This CDR3 has 13 residues. Trimming took 8 bases from V and 8 from J, leaving 15 bases between them. The germline V gene has CDR1 MNHNY and CDR2 SVGAGI (reference sequence). This chain's CDR3 is CASAGTLGEKLFF. The DNA of the CDR3 is TGTGCCAGCGCTGGGACCTTGGGGGAAAAACTGTTTTTT.

This clonotype was observed a few times. This rearrangement joins TRBV28 to TRBJ2-6, with 9 bases fitting TRBD2. The germline V gene has CDR1 MDHEN and CDR2 SYDVKM. The CDR3 loop spans 19 amino acids. The J segment lost 3 bases and the V segment lost 5 bases, leaving 14 bases of the junction unmatched. This CDR3 is CASSPPGGRALFGANVLTF. The CDR3 coding sequence is TGTGCCAGCAGTCCCCCGGGCGGGAGGGCCCTGTTTGGGGCCAACGTCCTGACTTTC.

This chain joins TRBV28 and TRBJ1-4; D gene unclear. Germline-derived CDR1 and CDR2 are MDHEN and SYDVKM. The CDR3 runs 15 residues. Deletions cut 2 bases from V and 8 bases from J, with 15 bases between. CDR3 residues: CASSLVAKGGEKLFF. CDR3 in DNA: TGTGCCAGCAGTTTAGTTGCCAAGGGTGGCGAAAAACTGTTTTTT.

Of note for this clonotype: Because the CDR3 is missing its conserved closing phenylalanine or tryptophan, this is likely a read error. This sequence joins TRBV29-1 and TRBJ1-2, with D possibly being TRBD1 (5 bases). The CDR3 loop spans 13 amino acids. Trimming left V 4 bases short and J 4 bases short, with 13 bases between. Looked up from germline, CDR1 is SQVTM and CDR2 is ANQGSEA. This CDR3 is CSVVGEGVYGYTC. In nucleotides, the CDR3 is TGCAGCGTTGTGGGGGAAGGGGTCTATGGCTACACCTGC.

The CDR3 spells CSASPGKGGFSNEKLFF. The CDR3 DNA sequence: TGCAGTGCTAGCCCTGGAAAAGGGGGCTTTTCTAATGAAAAACTGTTTTTT. The chain has TRBV20-1 and TRBJ1-4; 7 nucleotides line up with TRBD1. Germline lookup yields CDR1 DFQATT and CDR2 SNEGSKA (reference sequence). V lost 3 bases, J lost 3 bases, and 13 bases stayed unmatched. This CDR3 comprises 17 residues.

The chain recombines TRBV11-2 with TRBJ2-1, with 12 bases fitting TRBD1. V dropped 5 bases and J dropped 5; count of bases not matched to a gene: 7. Germline lookup yields CDR1 SGHAT and CDR2 FQNNGV. CDR3 length: 16 amino acids. The CDR3 spells CASSLGGTGGHNEQFF. CDR3 coding DNA: TGTGCCAGCAGCCTAGGTGGGACAGGGGGCCACAATGAGCAGTTCTTC.

This clonotype was seen only a few times. The chain employs TRBV20-1 and TRBJ1-1; D is uncertain. Germline-derived CDR1 and CDR2 are DFQATT and SNEGSKA (reference sequence). The CDR3 has 13 amino acids. V lost 0 bases to trimming and J lost 2 bases, with 7 bases between them. The CDR3 is CSARDPTNTEAFF. CDR3 coding DNA: TGCAGTGCTAGAGATCCGACCAACACTGAAGCTTTCTTT.

The chain couples TRBV28 to TRBJ1-1; D is undetermined. V lost 8 bases and J 0 bases, leaving 16 bases between the germline ends. Germline V gene data show CDR1 as MDHEN and CDR2 as SYDVKM. This CDR3 is 15 amino acids long. The CDR3 coding sequence is TGTGCCAGCTATTCAACCGGTTACATGAACACTGAAGCTTTCTTT. Translation gives CASYSTGYMNTEAFF. Filled out from reference TRBV28 and TRBJ1-1, the complete variable domain reads DVKVTQSSRYLVKRTGEKVFLECVQDMDHENMFWYRQDPGLGLRLIYFSYDVKMKEKGDIPEGYSVSREKKERFSLILESASTNQTSMYLCASYSTGYMNTEAFFGQGTRLTVV.

The V and J genes are TRBV27 and TRBJ1-1, with D unresolved. Germline CDR1 reads MNHEY; CDR2 reads SMNVEV (reference sequence). The CDR3 sequence is 11 residues long. Trimming cost V 7 bases and J 4 bases, with 7 bases left between them. This chain's CDR3 is CASKSVTEAFF. CDR3 coding DNA: TGTGCCAGCAAATCTGTCACTGAAGCTTTCTTT.

The chain couples TRBV29-1 to TRBJ2-1; TRBD1 is a possible D gene (6 bases). Germline-derived CDR1 and CDR2 are SQVTM and ANQGSEA. V lost 8 bases to trimming and J lost 5 bases, with 10 bases between them. The length of the CDR3 is 11 residues. The CDR3, as DNA: TGCAGCATCGACAGGAACAATGAGCAGTTCTTC. Its protein is CSIDRNNEQFF.